One sample yielded the 11 T cell receptor beta chains listed below, sequenced in a study of OX40 agonist ivuxolimab in advanced cancers. Sequenced by immunoSEQ multiplex PCR; TCRdb stores in-frame clones only, minus some. Among tens of thousands of clones listed, 80% to 90% were seen once. The sequencing used CD4+ or CD8+ T cells sorted from blood, collected in a trial of the OX40 agonist ivuxolimab. The source is an adult with an advanced solid tumor such as melanoma, head and neck, liver or kidney cancer.

The chain recombines TRBV11-3 with TRBJ2-3; perhaps TRBD2 as D (5 bases). Germline V gene data show CDR1 as SGHNT and CDR2 as YENEEA. The V gene lost 0 bases and the J gene lost 4 bases, with 5 bases spanning the gap. CDR3 length equals 13 residues. CDR3 nucleotides: TGTGCCAGCAGCTTAGAGGGAGCAGATACGCAGTATTTT. Protein product: CASSLEGADTQYF.

The chain uses TRBV18 and TRBJ2-1; TRBD1 agrees at 9 bases. CDR3 size: 15 residues. Germline V gene data show CDR1 as KGHSH and CDR2 as LQKENI. The ends lost 1 base at V and 7 bases at J; junction bases unmatched: 5. In DNA form, the CDR3 reads TGTGCCAGCTCACCACGAACAGGGGGCCAGAATGAGCAGTTCTTC. Translating gives CASSPRTGGQNEQFF.

The chain recombines TRBV4-2 with TRBJ2-3, with unresolved D. This CDR3 has 15 residues. Germline lookup yields CDR1 LGHNA and CDR2 YNFKEQ. The V end lost 0 bases, the J end lost 10 bases, and 17 bases lay between the germline ends. This CDR3 reads CASSQDVDALSAQYF. The CDR3 nucleotides read TGTGCCAGCAGCCAAGACGTGGACGCGTTGTCTGCGCAGTATTTT.

The chain is built from TRBV29-1 and TRBJ2-7, with 9 bases matching TRBD1. This CDR3 is built from 14 residues. Per the germline V gene, CDR1 is SQVTM and CDR2 is ANQGSEA. The ends lost 6 bases at V and 3 bases at J; junction bases unmatched: 9. The CDR3 DNA is TGCAGCGTCCAACCGGGACAGGGAAACTACGAGCAGTACTTC. As protein: CSVQPGQGNYEQYF.

This rearrangement joins TRBV9 to TRBJ2-3; D not certain. Germline CDR1 SGDLS, CDR2 YYNGEE. Trimming cost V 0 bases and J 2 bases, with 7 bases left between them. This CDR3 has 14 amino acids. DNA of the CDR3: TGTGCCAGCAGCGTAGATTTCTCCACAGATACGCAGTATTTT. Amino acid sequence: CASSVDFSTDTQYF.

The chain joins TRBV7-2 to TRBJ2-3, with 9 positions matching TRBD2. Germline V gene lookup returns CDR1 SGHTA and CDR2 FQGNSA. The CDR3 is 16 residues long. Trimming removed 0 bases from V and 6 bases from J; junction bases left unmatched: 7. The DNA for the CDR3 is TGTGCCAGCAGCTTAGCTCCGGGCGGGGGGGCGGATACGCAGTATTTT. This translates into CASSLAPGGGADTQYF. Full variable domain (missing parts from reference TRBV7-2 and TRBJ2-3): GAGVSQSPSNKVTEKGKDVELRCDPISGHTALYWYRQSLGQGLEFLIYFQGNSAPDKSGLPSDRFSAERTGGSVSTLTIQRTQQEDSAVYLCASSLAPGGGADTQYFGPGTRLTVL.

The CDR3, as DNA: TGTGCCAGCAGCTCTACTAGCGGGGGGCCCCTTACGCAGTATTTT. It is translated as CASSSTSGGPLTQYF. V and J are TRBV7-2 and TRBJ2-3, with TRBD2 identical over 12 bases. Trimming removed 4 bases from V and 8 bases from J; junction bases left unmatched: 7. The CDR3 contains 15 residues. Germline V lookup: CDR1 SGHTA, CDR2 FQGNSA.

DNA for the CDR3: TGTGCCAGCAGCCCCCGAACCGGTTATGGCTACACCTTC. As protein: CASSPRTGYGYTF. The chain links TRBV7-2 to TRBJ1-2; no definite D call. The ends were cut back, 5 bases at V and 5 bases at J, with 12 bases in the middle. In germline, CDR1 is SGHTA, CDR2 FQGNSA. This CDR3 has 13 residues.

The chain links TRBV7-2 to TRBJ2-1; D perhaps matches TRBD2 (7 bases). V lost 1 base and J 10 bases, leaving 17 bases between the germline ends. The CDR3 consists of 15 residues. Per germline, CDR1 SGHTA and CDR2 FQGNSA. The CDR3 loop reads CASSLEVGGGNEQFF. CDR3 DNA: TGTGCCAGCAGCTTAGAAGTGGGCGGGGGCAACGAGCAGTTCTTC.

This clone was picked up a small number of times. The chain couples TRBV29-1 to TRBJ2-3, with D tentatively TRBD1 (7 bases). Germline values: CDR1 SQVTM, CDR2 ANQGSEA. The CDR3 extends over 13 amino acids. The V end was cut by 1 base, the J end by 5 bases, with 10 bases between. The CDR3 is CSVEGQGGDTQYF. The CDR3 DNA follows: TGCAGCGTTGAAGGGCAGGGGGGAGATACGCAGTATTTT.

The genes are TRBV19 and TRBJ2-7; no firm D call. The CDR3 is 12 amino acids. V dropped 4 bases and J dropped 7 bases, with 11 bases sitting between them. Looked up from germline, CDR1 is LNHDA and CDR2 is SQIVND (reference sequence). CDR3 residues: CASSTAVGEQYF. Written as DNA, the CDR3 is TGTGCCAGTAGTACTGCCGTTGGGGAGCAGTACTTC.